The T cell receptor (beta chain) described here comes from a study of post-analysis software for immune sequencing data. Study conclusions and caveats: Compared against controls, patients with multiple sclerosis displayed significantly lower normalized Chao1 diversity.

On this clonotype itself: Its antigen is unknown.

Unique molecular identifiers were present in the TCR beta cDNA libraries. In TCRdb, the PCR reads were re-called with MiXCR into one record per CDR3 protein. The sample includes over 150,000 distinct CDR3 sequences, 30% seen only once; the top ten take approximately 1.4%. This TCR was recovered from a girl aged 5 to 17 with multiple sclerosis. Specimen: blood.

This CDR3 reads CSAEAGWGYEQYF. As DNA, the CDR3 is TGCAGTGCTGAGGCTGGGTGGGGCTACGAGCAGTACTTC. V usage is TRBV20-1 and J usage is TRBJ2-7; no clear D gene. Germline lookup yields CDR1 DFQATT and CDR2 SNEGSKA (reference sequence). CDR3 length equals 13 residues. Trimming stripped 5 bases from V and 3 bases from J, with 14 bases between.